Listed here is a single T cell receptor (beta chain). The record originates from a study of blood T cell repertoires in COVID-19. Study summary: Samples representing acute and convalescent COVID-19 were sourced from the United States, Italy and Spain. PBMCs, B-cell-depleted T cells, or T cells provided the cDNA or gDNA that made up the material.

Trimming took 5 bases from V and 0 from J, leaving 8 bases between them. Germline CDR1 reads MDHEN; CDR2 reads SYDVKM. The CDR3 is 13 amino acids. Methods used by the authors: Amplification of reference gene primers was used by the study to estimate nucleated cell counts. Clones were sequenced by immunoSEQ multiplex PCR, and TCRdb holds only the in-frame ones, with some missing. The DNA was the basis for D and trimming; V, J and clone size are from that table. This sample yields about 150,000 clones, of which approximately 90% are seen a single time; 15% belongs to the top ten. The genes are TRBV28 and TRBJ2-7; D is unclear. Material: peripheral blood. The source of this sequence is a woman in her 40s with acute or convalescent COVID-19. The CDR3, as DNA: TGTGCCAGCAGTGGATCGGGCTCCTACGAGCAGTACTTC. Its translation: CASSGSGSYEQYF. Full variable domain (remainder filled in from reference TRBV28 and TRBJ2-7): DVKVTQSSRYLVKRTGEKVFLECVQDMDHENMFWYRQDPGLGLRLIYFSYDVKMKEKGDIPEGYSVSREKKERFSLILESASTNQTSMYLCASSGSGSYEQYFGPGTRLTVT.